The 4 T cell receptor beta chains listed next were all sequenced from one sample in a study of control samples from healthy donors and cancer patients. Method: immunoSEQ multiplex PCR; TCRdb's copy keeps in-frame clones and lacks some. The sample consists of under 450,000 clones, around nine tenths of them appearing once. Material for sequencing was PBMCs. These receptors all stem from a man aged 35 to 55 with head and neck cancer.

The J gene is TRBJ1-4, the V gene TRBV7-2; D is perhaps TRBD1 (5 bases). V lost 7 bases and J 8 bases, leaving 23 bases between the germline ends. Germline V CDR1 and CDR2: SGHTA, FQGNSA. The CDR3 contains 16 residues. The chain's CDR3 is CASTPGTFPRGEKLFF. The CDR3 DNA reads as TGTGCCAGCACCCCTGGGACCTTCCCCAGAGGGGAAAAACTGTTTTTT.

The chain couples TRBV5-6 to TRBJ1-4, with 7 bases aligning to TRBD1. J lost 3 bases, V lost 4 bases, and 9 bases had no gene match. Germline V lookup: CDR1 SGHDT, CDR2 YYEEEE. The CDR3 loop spans 16 amino acids. The CDR3 protein is CASSTYDRDANEKLFF. For the CDR3, the DNA is TGTGCCAGCAGCACCTACGACAGGGACGCTAATGAAAAACTGTTTTTT.

This clone was observed once. The sample has other DNA sequences that encode this CDR3 too. This chain connects TRBV27 to TRBJ1-2; D not certain. The germline gives CDR1 MNHEY, CDR2 SMNVEV (reference sequence). Trimming took 3 bases from V and 2 from J, leaving 7 bases between them. CDR3 length equals 13 residues. The CDR3 region is CASSFGRNYGYTF. In nucleotides, the CDR3 is TGTGCCAGCAGTTTCGGTCGGAACTATGGCTACACCTTC.

In DNA, the CDR3 is TGTGCCATCAGTGAGTCGGGGCAGGGGTCCACTGAAGCTTTCTTT. It encodes CAISESGQGSTEAFF. The chain couples TRBV10-3 to TRBJ1-1, with D perhaps matching TRBD1 (6 bases). The length of the CDR3 is 15 residues. V shed 0 bases and J shed 4 bases, with 12 bases lying between them. Germline-derived CDR1 and CDR2 are ENHRY and SYGVKD.